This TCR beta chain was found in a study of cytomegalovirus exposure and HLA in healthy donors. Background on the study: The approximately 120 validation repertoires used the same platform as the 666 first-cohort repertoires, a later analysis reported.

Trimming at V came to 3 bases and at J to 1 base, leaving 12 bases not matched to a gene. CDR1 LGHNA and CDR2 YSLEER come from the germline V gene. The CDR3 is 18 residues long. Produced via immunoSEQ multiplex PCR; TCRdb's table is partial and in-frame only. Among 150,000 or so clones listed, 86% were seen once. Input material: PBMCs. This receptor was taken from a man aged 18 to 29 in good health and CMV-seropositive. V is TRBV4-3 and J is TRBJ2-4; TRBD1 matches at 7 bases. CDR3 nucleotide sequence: TGCGCCAGCAGCCAGGTCCGAACAGGGGTCGGGGCCAAAAACATTCAGTACTTC. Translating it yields CASSQVRTGVGAKNIQYF.